What follows are 8 T cell receptor beta chains derived from one specimen sequenced in a study of cytomegalovirus exposure and HLA in healthy donors. With 60 Vbeta and 13 Jbeta primers, the PCR was carried out. Sequencing was performed with immunoSEQ multiplex PCR; in TCRdb, only in-frame clones are kept and a portion is missing. The sample holds 100,000 to 150,000 clones, around 84% seen once. Material: PBMCs. These receptor sequences come from a woman aged 40 to 49 in good health and CMV-seronegative.

This chain connects TRBV7-3 to TRBJ2-5, with 7 bases matching TRBD2. Germline V lookup: CDR1 SGHTA, CDR2 FQGTGA. Trimming at V came to 1 base and at J to 4 bases, leaving 3 bases not matched to a gene. The CDR3 consists of 14 residues. CDR3 residues: CASSLSGRRETQYF. The CDR3, as DNA: TGTGCCAGCAGCTTAAGCGGGAGACGAGAGACCCAGTACTTC. Looking up the rest from reference TRBV7-3 and TRBJ2-5 gives the full variable domain: GAGVSQTPSNKVTEKGKYVELRCDPISGHTALYWYRQSLGQGPEFLIYFQGTGAADDSGLPNDRFFAVRPEGSVSTLKIQRTERGDSAVYLCASSLSGRRETQYFGPGTRLLVL.

The chain uses TRBV15 and TRBJ1-2; TRBD1 matches at 10 bases. Germline lookup yields CDR1 LNHNV and CDR2 YYDKDF (reference sequence). Germline trimming cut 8 bases from V and 2 bases from J; bases unmatched to any gene: 5. The CDR3 has 14 amino acids. Written as DNA, the CDR3 is TGTGCCACCCGCCCGGGACAGGGGAACTATGGCTACACCTTC. This translates into CATRPGQGNYGYTF.

The rearrangement uses TRBV5-4 and TRBJ1-2, with D possibly TRBD1 on 5 matching bases. The CDR3 covers 14 residues. Germline CDR1 reads SGHNT; CDR2 reads YYREEE (reference sequence). Between the trimmed V and J ends, which lost 3 bases and 6 bases, there was a span of 15 bases. CDR3 DNA sequence: TGTGCCAGCAGCTGGGGGGGTGAGGTCCATGGCTACACCTTC. It specifies CASSWGGEVHGYTF.

This chain joins TRBV29-1 and TRBJ1-1, with a possible D match to TRBD1 (5 bases). Deletions cut 0 bases from V and 6 bases from J, with 8 bases between. CDR1 is SQVTM, CDR2 ANQGSEA, per germline. This CDR3 is 12 amino acids long. CDR3 residues: CSVEEARAEAFF. The CDR3 DNA sequence: TGCAGCGTTGAAGAGGCCAGGGCTGAAGCTTTCTTT. Variable domain in full (rest from reference TRBV29-1 and TRBJ1-1): SAVISQKPSRDICQRGTSLTIQCQVDSQVTMMFWYRQQPGQSLTLIATANQGSEATYESGFVIDKFPISRPNLTFSTLTVSNMSPEDSSIYLCSVEEARAEAFFGQGTRLTVV.

This chain uses TRBV19 with TRBJ2-7, with D possibly being TRBD2 (6 bases). This CDR3 has 15 amino acids. V lost 5 bases and J lost 5, with 19 bases in between. Germline V CDR1 and CDR2: LNHDA, SQIVND (reference sequence). The CDR3, as DNA: TGTGCCAGTAGTTCACTGACCCGGGGGACCCACGAGCAGTACTTC. Residues: CASSSLTRGTHEQYF.

This clone was seen a few times. This sequence joins TRBV5-4 and TRBJ2-7; 8 bases line up with TRBD2. The V and J ends lost 3 bases and 3 bases, in that order; junction bases with no gene match: 11. This CDR3 contains 16 residues. Germline assignment: CDR1 SGHNT and CDR2 YYREEE (reference sequence). The DNA of the CDR3 is TGTGCCAGCAGCTCTGGGGGCCTAGCGGGCCTCTACGAGCAGTACTTC. Translated, it gives CASSSGGLAGLYEQYF.

The chain recombines TRBV10-2 with TRBJ1-1; a possible D gene is TRBD1 (5 bases). Per germline, CDR1 WSHSY and CDR2 SAAADI. V was trimmed by 8 bases and J by 3 bases, leaving 16 bases between them. This CDR3 region has 14 residues. This chain's CDR3 is CASQSGLRDTEAFF. CDR3 sequence (DNA): TGCGCCAGCCAATCGGGACTTCGGGACACTGAAGCTTTCTTT.

Written as DNA, the CDR3 is TGTTCCACTACGACTAGTGGCACCGGGGAGCTGTTTTTT. Translation: CSTTTSGTGELFF. V usage is TRBV7-9 and J usage is TRBJ2-2; tentatively, D is TRBD2 (6 bases). CDR3 length: 13 residues. The germline gives CDR1 SEHNR, CDR2 FQNEAQ (reference sequence).